These 17 T cell receptor beta chains were all obtained from the same sample, sequenced in a study of blood T cell repertoires in COVID-19. Produced via immunoSEQ multiplex PCR; TCRdb's table is partial and in-frame only. Altogether more than 300,000 clones are present, less than 90% being singletons, with the ten largest covering around 5%. Sequencing input: PBMCs or T cells enriched from blood (not recorded which). All receptors come from a woman in her forties or fifties who had recovered from COVID-19.

The V and J genes are TRBV7-2 and TRBJ1-2; D not certain. The V and J ends lost 1 base and 8 bases respectively, with 14 bases between them. The CDR3 spans 14 residues. Germline values: CDR1 SGHTA, CDR2 FQGNSA. The CDR3 DNA sequence: TGTGCCAGCAGCTTAGTCACGGGAACGACGGGCTACACCTTC. Translated, it gives CASSLVTGTTGYTF.

This clone was seen just once. Compared with germline, one end of the junction differs, possibly owing to a read error. This chain uses TRBV11-2 with TRBJ2-6; 10 bases fit TRBD1. Germline lookup yields CDR1 SGHAT and CDR2 FQNNGV. CDR3 size: 18 residues. The CDR3 region has the DNA TGTGCCCGCAGCTTCGGGGGGGGACAGGGGTACGGGGCCAACGTCCTGACTTTC. It specifies CARSFGGGQGYGANVLTF.

The V call is TRBV5-1, the J call TRBJ2-3; TRBD2 matches 12 bases. With 3 bases clipped from V and 2 bases from J, the junction kept 4 bases outside the gene matches. The germline V gene encodes CDR1 SGHRS and CDR2 YFSETQ. The CDR3 is 16 residues long. The DNA of the CDR3 is TGCGCCAGCAGCTCGCTAGCGGGAGGGCCCACAGATACGCAGTATTTT. As protein: CASSSLAGGPTDTQYF.

The rearrangement uses TRBV24-1 and TRBJ2-1; 7 bases line up with TRBD2. The CDR3 is 14 amino acids. Germline V gives CDR1 KGHDR, CDR2 SFDVKD. V trimming: 9 bases; J trimming: 5 bases; junction bases outside the gene matches: 9. The CDR3 spells CATFKLAENNEQFF. The CDR3 region has the DNA TGTGCCACCTTCAAGCTAGCGGAGAACAATGAGCAGTTCTTC.

The table lists this clone with a count of one. This chain uses TRBV11-3 with TRBJ2-1, with TRBD2 identical over 11 bases. The CDR3 spans 16 residues. V lost 5 bases and J lost 9; bases outside the gene matches: 12. CDR1 and CDR2 (germline): SGHNT, YENEEA. The CDR3 is CASSPRRGTSGPEQFF. As DNA, the CDR3 is TGTGCCAGCAGCCCAAGACGAGGGACTAGCGGACCTGAGCAGTTCTTC.

This clone was counted between two and nine times. This chain uses TRBV4-1 with TRBJ1-2, with 7 bases lining up with TRBD1. Trimming took 4 bases from V and 3 from J; bases not matched to a gene: 11. The CDR3 covers 16 residues. Germline loops: CDR1 MGHRA, CDR2 YSYEKL. The CDR3 DNA reads TGCGCCAGCAGCCCAAGCGACAGGGTTAAATACTATGGCTACACCTTC. Its protein is CASSPSDRVKYYGYTF.

The CDR3 nucleotides are TGTGCCAGCAGGGGGCAGAACTATGGCTACACCTTC. Its translation: CASRGQNYGYTF. V and J are TRBV9 and TRBJ1-2, with a tentative D call TRBD1 (5 bases). Germline CDR1 and CDR2: SGDLS and YYNGEE. V shed 5 bases and J shed 2 bases, with 7 bases lying between them. This CDR3 is 12 amino acids long.

This clone came up a few times. The chain uses TRBV5-1 and TRBJ2-7; the match to TRBD1 covers 10 bases. Germline V gene lookup returns CDR1 SGHRS and CDR2 YFSETQ. CDR3 size: 16 residues. V trimming: 1 base; J trimming: 6 bases; junction bases outside the gene matches: 10. The CDR3 here is CASSLSPGTGELEQYF. The CDR3 nucleotides are TGCGCCAGCAGCTTGTCCCCCGGGACAGGGGAACTCGAGCAGTACTTC.

This chain joins TRBV27 and TRBJ2-7, with TRBD1 matching 7 bases. Trimming at V came to 4 bases and at J to 4 bases, leaving 7 bases not matched to a gene. The CDR3 is made up of 14 amino acids. The germline gives CDR1 MNHEY, CDR2 SMNVEV (reference sequence). CDR3: CASSYRQGGYEQYF. As DNA, the CDR3 is TGTGCCAGCAGTTACCGACAGGGTGGATACGAGCAGTACTTC.

The chain combines TRBV5-1 with TRBJ2-1, with 16 bases lining up with TRBD2. The junction had 21 bases not matched to a gene; V was cut back by 3 bases and J by 6 bases. The CDR3 covers 22 residues. CDR1 and CDR2 from the germline V gene are SGHRS and YFSETQ. The CDR3 region has the DNA TGCGCCAGCAGCTCCCCGGGACTAGCGGGAGGGCCGATCCCCGACCAATCCAATGAGCAGTTCTTC. This gives the protein CASSSPGLAGGPIPDQSNEQFF. Full variable domain (outside the CDR3, taken from reference TRBV5-1 and TRBJ2-1): KAGVTQTPRYLIKTRGQQVTLSCSPISGHRSVSWYQQTPGQGLQFLFEYFSETQRNKGNFPGRFSGRQFSNSRSEMNVSTLELGDSALYLCASSSPGLAGGPIPDQSNEQFFGPGTRLTVL.

This clone was seen just once. This chain links TRBV28 with TRBJ2-3; 9 positions match TRBD2. The CDR3 covers 16 residues. Germline loops: CDR1 MDHEN, CDR2 SYDVKM. V trimming: 6 bases; J trimming: 0 bases; junction bases outside the gene matches: 7. The DNA of the CDR3 is TGTGCCAGCAGAACCCTTGGACTAGCGAGCACAGATACGCAGTATTTT. Its translation: CASRTLGLASTDTQYF.

This clone was observed a single time. Different DNA sequences within this sample yield the same CDR3. This rearrangement joins TRBV20-1 to TRBJ2-7; TRBD1 might be the D (5 bases). The CDR3 totals 11 residues. Germline CDR1 reads DFQATT; CDR2 reads SNEGSKA (reference sequence). V lost 3 bases and J lost 2, with 5 bases in between. CDR3 coding DNA: TGCAGTGCTAGGGGGCCCTACGAGCAGTACTTC. Protein product: CSARGPYEQYF.

This chain joins TRBV9 and TRBJ1-5; TRBD1 agrees at 7 bases. With V trimmed by 4 bases and J by 3 bases, 4 bases remained unmatched. This CDR3 has 14 amino acids. Germline V gene data show CDR1 as SGDLS and CDR2 as YYNGEE. This CDR3 is CASSLGQLNQPQHF. CDR3 DNA sequence: TGTGCCAGCAGCCTGGGACAGCTCAATCAGCCCCAGCATTTT.

The chain uses TRBV6-5 and TRBJ2-2; D perhaps matches TRBD2 (5 bases). The CDR3 sequence is 15 residues long. Germline V gives CDR1 MNHEY, CDR2 SVGAGI. The germline V and J ends were trimmed by 5 bases and 7 bases, with 17 bases remaining between them. The DNA for the CDR3 is TGTGCCAGCAGTAGTATGGCCGCCGGGGACGGGGAGCTGTTTTTT. Translating gives CASSSMAAGDGELFF.

The genes are TRBV4-3 and TRBJ1-5; D is uncertain. Deletions cut 0 bases from V and 7 bases from J, with 13 bases between. CDR1 and CDR2 from the germline V gene are LGHNA and YSLEER. There are 15 residues in the CDR3. CDR3 nucleotides: TGCGCCAGCAGCCAAGATTGGCGCGGTAACCAGCCCCAGCATTTT. Translated, it gives CASSQDWRGNQPQHF.

V usage is TRBV6-8 and J usage is TRBJ2-7; TRBD1 matches 8 bases. This CDR3 comprises 18 residues. The junction had 18 bases not matched to a gene; V was cut back by 8 bases and J by 0 bases. Germline V gene data show CDR1 as MNHGY and CDR2 as SAAAGT. The CDR3 protein is CASYRGTSGQEASYEQYF. The DNA for the CDR3 is TGTGCCAGCTACCGGGGAACTTCGGGACAGGAGGCCTCCTACGAGCAGTACTTC.

This clone turned up a few times. The V gene is TRBV27, the J gene TRBJ2-6; 7 nucleotides line up with TRBD1. V was pared by 6 bases and J by 0 bases, with 5 bases of the junction left unmatched. This CDR3 spans 16 amino acids. Germline CDR1 reads MNHEY; CDR2 reads SMNVEV (reference sequence). CDR3 residues: CASSRTGLSGANVLTF. DNA for the CDR3: TGTGCCAGCAGCCGGACAGGACTCTCTGGGGCCAACGTCCTGACTTTC.